Shown below are 12 T cell receptor beta chains from a single sample sequenced in a study of cytomegalovirus exposure and HLA in healthy donors (dated 2017 in TCRdb). The library was prepared using the immunoSEQ multiplex PCR assay. The multiplex PCR relied on a mix of 60 forward primers for TCR Vbeta segments and 13 reverse primers for TCR Jbeta segments. This is the immuneACCESS table as TCRdb keeps it, with only in-frame sequences that have V and J called. A part of the clones is gone; compared with another copy, unresolved V genes explain less than half, and the rest is unexplained. In all, the sample holds over 85,000 clones, and over 75% of those were seen once. The ten largest clones take up roughly 3% of the sample. The material sequenced was PBMCs. These receptors came from a man aged 40-55 years in good health and CMV-seronegative.

The chain combines TRBV1 with TRBJ2-1; the DNA was not compared with TRBD2, the D call given in the table. TRBV1 is a listed pseudogene. The CDR3 loop spans 14 amino acids. CDR3 in DNA: TGCACCAGCAGCCAAAAAGCGGAGGGCGGTGAGCAGTTCTTC. Its protein is CTSSQKAEGGEQFF.

This chain joins TRBV5-1 and TRBJ1-4, with TRBD1 matching 12 bases. Per germline, CDR1 SGHRS and CDR2 YFSETQ. Losses at the gene ends were 1 base for V and 0 bases for J; bases not matched to a gene: 4. This CDR3 is built from 18 residues. CDR3 DNA sequence: TGCGCCAGCAGCTTGCCCGGGACAGGGGGCTCAACTAATGAAAAACTGTTTTTT. This translates into CASSLPGTGGSTNEKLFF.

The chain recombines TRBV5-1 with TRBJ2-1; a weak D match, TRBD1 (7 bases). Between the trimmed V and J ends, which lost 0 bases and 0 bases, there was a span of 13 bases. The CDR3 contains 17 residues. CDR1 SGHRS and CDR2 YFSETQ come from the germline V gene. The CDR3 reads CASSLAGGQSSYNEQFF. The DNA of the CDR3 is TGCGCCAGCAGCTTGGCCGGGGGACAGAGCTCCTACAATGAGCAGTTCTTC.

The genes are TRBV5-1 and TRBJ1-1; D possibly corresponds to TRBD1 (6 bases). V lost 1 base, J lost 0 bases, and 10 bases lay in between. The CDR3 totals 15 residues. In germline, CDR1 is SGHRS, CDR2 YFSETQ. The CDR3 spells CASSLIGDMNTEAFF. CDR3 coding DNA: TGCGCCAGCAGCTTGATTGGGGACATGAACACTGAAGCTTTCTTT.

This clone was observed once. The J gene is TRBJ2-6, the V gene TRBV6-4; 7 nucleotides align to TRBD1. The CDR3 has 15 residues. Germline values: CDR1 MRHNA, CDR2 SNTAGT. The V and J ends lost 2 bases and 4 bases, in that order; junction bases with no gene match: 2. The CDR3 DNA follows: TGTGCCAGCAGTGACAGGGGGCCGGGGGCCAACGTCCTGACTTTC. It codes for CASSDRGPGANVLTF.

The chain employs TRBV10-1 and TRBJ2-7, with TRBD2 matching 14 bases. V trimming: 4 bases; J trimming: 2 bases; junction bases outside the gene matches: 10. The CDR3 loop spans 18 amino acids. CDR1 is WNHNN, CDR2 SYGVQD, per germline (reference sequence). Here the CDR3 DNA reads TGCGCCAGCAGTGGGATTGGGACTAGCGGGAGTAGAACCTACGAGCAGTACTTC. Its translation is CASSGIGTSGSRTYEQYF.

V is TRBV29-1 and J is TRBJ1-1; D is unclear. CDR1 and CDR2 from the germline V gene are SQVTM and ANQGSEA. This CDR3 comprises 10 residues. With 7 bases removed from V and 5 bases from J, the gap between germline ends came to 8 bases. The CDR3 DNA reads TGCAGCGCTAGGGAGACTGAAGCTTTCTTT. This codes for CSARETEAFF.

The chain recombines TRBV28 with TRBJ1-1, with D possibly TRBD1 on 5 matching bases. V lost 5 bases and J lost 7, with 14 bases in between. Germline CDR1 and CDR2: MDHEN and SYDVKM. The CDR3 loop spans 13 amino acids. CDR3 DNA: TGTGCCAGCAGTCTGCAGGGATATGGTGAAGCTTTCTTT. The encoded protein is CASSLQGYGEAFF.

V gene TRBV27 combines with J gene TRBJ2-5; D may be TRBD2 (6 bases). The CDR3 runs 14 residues. The germline V gene has CDR1 MNHEY and CDR2 SMNVEV (reference sequence). V lost 5 bases to trimming and J lost 7 bases, with 17 bases between them. CDR3 sequence reads: CASSLLGGPGTQYF. The CDR3 DNA is TGTGCCAGCAGTCTCCTGGGGGGTCCTGGGACCCAGTACTTC.

This rearrangement joins TRBV5-4 to TRBJ1-5; no definite D call. V dropped 0 bases and J dropped 6 bases, with 10 bases sitting between them. Germline CDR1 reads SGHNT; CDR2 reads YYREEE (reference sequence). The CDR3 contains 14 residues. For the CDR3, the DNA is TGTGCCAGCAGCTTGGCTCCGGAGGGTCAGCCCCAGCATTTT. Amino acids: CASSLAPEGQPQHF.

The V and J genes are TRBV9 and TRBJ1-1; a possible D gene is TRBD1 (5 bases). Germline-derived CDR1 and CDR2 are SGDLS and YYNGEE. The CDR3 sequence is 15 residues long. Between the trimmed V and J ends, which lost 1 base and 0 bases, there was a span of 10 bases. This CDR3 is CASSVQGGMNTEAFF. Here the CDR3 DNA reads TGTGCCAGCAGCGTACAGGGCGGGATGAACACTGAAGCTTTCTTT.

The genes are TRBV5-8 and TRBJ2-1; no reliable D call. V was pared by 6 bases and J by 5 bases, with 15 bases between. CDR3 length: 14 residues. The germline CDR1 and CDR2 sequences are SGHTS and YDEGEE. The chain's CDR3 is CASTKAAADNEQFF. CDR3 in DNA: TGTGCCAGCACAAAGGCGGCGGCGGACAATGAGCAGTTCTTC.